The 28 T cell receptor beta chains given below trace back to one sample, sequenced in a study of immune cell composition in non-small cell lung cancer. The protocol was immunoSEQ multiplex PCR, while the TCRdb copy is restricted to in-frame clones and leaves out a portion. The table records approximately 14,000 clones, roughly 70% of them present only once. The sample comprised lung tumor tissue. All receptors derive from a human donor with non-small cell lung cancer.

This chain uses TRBV7-9 with TRBJ1-5; TRBD1 matches 11 bases. The germline V gene has CDR1 SEHNR and CDR2 FQNEAQ (reference sequence). The CDR3 has 19 amino acids. The trim removed 0 bases at V and 2 bases at J, leaving 9 bases unmatched. CDR3 residues: CASSLALGTGGLRNQPQHF. The CDR3 bases are TGTGCCAGCAGCTTAGCACTTGGGACAGGGGGTTTACGCAATCAGCCCCAGCATTTT.

This rearrangement joins TRBV7-2 to TRBJ1-2; TRBD1 aligns across 10 bases. The CDR3 has 13 residues. The germline gives CDR1 SGHTA, CDR2 FQGNSA. The junction had 1 base not matched to a gene; V was cut back by 5 bases and J by 4 bases. CDR3 residues: CASSRDRGYGYTF. The CDR3 DNA reads as TGTGCCAGCAGCCGGGACAGGGGCTATGGCTACACCTTC.

The chain is built from TRBV4-2 and TRBJ1-2; D gene ambiguous. CDR1 LGHNA and CDR2 YNFKEQ come from the germline V gene. CDR3 size: 15 residues. Trimming shortened V by 5 bases and J by 5 bases, and 18 bases separated the two germline ends. As DNA, the CDR3 is TGTGCCAGCAGCTTGGAGGGTCTAATTCAATATGGCTACACCTTC. Its protein is CASSLEGLIQYGYTF.

The chain carries TRBV9 and TRBJ1-4, with 7 bases matching TRBD1. The CDR3 extends over 16 amino acids. Germline CDR1 and CDR2: SGDLS and YYNGEE. The trim removed 0 bases at V and 3 bases at J, leaving 5 bases unmatched. CDR3 in amino acids: CASSVVGDSSNEKLFF. The CDR3 nucleotides are TGTGCCAGCAGCGTAGTAGGGGACAGCTCTAATGAAAAACTGTTTTTT. The whole variable domain, filled in from reference TRBV9 and TRBJ1-4, reads DSGVTQTPKHLITATGQRVTLRCSPRSGDLSVYWYQQSLDQGLQFLIQYYNGEERAKGNILERFSAQQFPDLHSELNLSSLELGDSALYFCASSVVGDSSNEKLFFGSGTQLSVL.

The chain joins TRBV6-5 to TRBJ1-2; 8 bases line up with TRBD1. J gave up 4 bases and V 0 bases, and 7 bases lay outside the gene matches. The CDR3 covers 16 residues. The germline V gene encodes CDR1 MNHEY and CDR2 SVGAGI. CDR3 sequence reads: CASSYSGQGRGYGYTF. In DNA, the CDR3 is TGTGCCAGCAGTTACTCTGGACAGGGTAGGGGCTATGGCTACACCTTC.

This clone is medium-sized in the sample. The J gene is TRBJ2-7, the V gene TRBV18; D is perhaps TRBD1 (6 bases). Trimming removed 3 bases from V and 4 bases from J, with 13 bases in between. The CDR3 is 14 amino acids. Germline V gives CDR1 KGHSH, CDR2 LQKENI. DNA of the CDR3: TGTGCCAGCTCACCGGGCAACAGGGAATACGAGCAGTACTTC. As protein: CASSPGNREYEQYF.

The chain recombines TRBV27 with TRBJ2-7; 13 bases match TRBD2. CDR3 length: 16 amino acids. CDR1 is MNHEY and CDR2 is SMNVEV in the germline V gene (reference sequence). Losses at the gene ends were 0 bases for V and 4 bases for J; bases not matched to a gene: 3. The CDR3 protein is CASSLSQTSGRYEQYF. The DNA for the CDR3 is TGTGCCAGCAGTTTATCCCAGACTAGCGGGAGGTACGAGCAGTACTTC.

The J gene is TRBJ1-1, the V gene TRBV6-1; possibly TRBD1 for D (5 bases). The CDR3 spans 13 residues. V was shortened by 7 bases and J by 3 bases, with 12 bases between the two germline ends. Germline values: CDR1 MNHNS, CDR2 SASEGT. For the CDR3, the DNA is TGTGCCAGCACCATAAAAGGGGACACTGAAGCTTTCTTT. Residues: CASTIKGDTEAFF.

V is TRBV7-8 and J is TRBJ1-3; 9 bases match TRBD1. The CDR3 consists of 15 residues. Germline CDR1 SGHVS, CDR2 FQNEAQ. V was clipped by 3 bases and J by 1 base; unmatched bases: 1. CDR3: CASSLGTGSGNTIYF. The CDR3, as DNA: TGTGCCAGCAGCTTGGGGACAGGGTCTGGAAACACCATATATTTT.

Judged by abundance, this clone is large. The chain is built from TRBV9 and TRBJ2-3; tentative D call: TRBD2 (6 bases). The CDR3 is 16 amino acids. Trimming cost V 0 bases and J 0 bases, with 11 bases left between them. Germline CDR1 is SGDLS and CDR2 is YYNGEE. CDR3 sequence reads: CASSVAGSGSTDTQYF. CDR3 bases: TGTGCCAGCAGCGTAGCGGGGAGCGGGAGCACAGATACGCAGTATTTT.

By proportion, this clone is medium-sized. The chain uses TRBV18 and TRBJ1-1; D is uncertain. Trimming shortened V by 1 base and J by 4 bases, and 7 bases separated the two germline ends. CDR3 length equals 13 residues. Germline-derived CDR1 and CDR2 are KGHSH and LQKENI. CDR3 in DNA: TGTGCCAGCTCACCACTTTCGCGCACTGAAGCTTTCTTT. Translated: CASSPLSRTEAFF.

Only one count was recorded for this clone. The chain uses TRBV11-3 and TRBJ2-1; TRBD2 matches 11 bases. Germline assignment: CDR1 SGHNT and CDR2 YENEEA. V shed 3 bases, J shed 4 bases, and the junction held 5 bases outside the gene matches. This CDR3 has 16 amino acids. Here the CDR3 DNA reads TGTGCCAGCAGCTTTAGCGGGACTAGCGGATACAATGAGCAGTTCTTC. It codes for CASSFSGTSGYNEQFF.

This clone was seen a single time. The CDR3 region has the DNA TGTGCCAGCAGCCGCAGCGGGAGGGCCTACAATGAGCAGTTCTTC. It translates to CASSRSGRAYNEQFF. The chain recombines TRBV7-9 with TRBJ2-1, with TRBD2 matching over 10 bases. Germline CDR1 is SEHNR and CDR2 is FQNEAQ (reference sequence). Trimming cost V 5 bases and J 2 bases; bases outside gene matches: 3. This CDR3 is 15 amino acids long.

In DNA, the CDR3 is TGTGCCTGGACCTATTCAGGGGGCTCTGGAAACACCATATATTTT. Translated: CAWTYSGGSGNTIYF. The chain employs TRBV30 and TRBJ1-3, with 7 bases lining up with TRBD1. V dropped 4 bases and J dropped 0; count of bases not matched to a gene: 6. Per the germline V gene, CDR1 is GTSNPN and CDR2 is SVGIG (reference sequence). This CDR3 region has 15 residues.

CDR3: CASRTGTAGGQPQHF. Written as DNA, the CDR3 is TGTGCCAGCAGGACCGGGACAGCGGGGGGTCAGCCCCAGCATTTT. This sequence joins TRBV28 and TRBJ1-5; 7 positions agree with TRBD1. Germline lookup yields CDR1 MDHEN and CDR2 SYDVKM. The CDR3 spans 15 residues. The V and J ends lost 6 bases and 6 bases, in that order; junction bases with no gene match: 11.

The genes are TRBV14 and TRBJ2-1; 10 bases are a match to TRBD2. With 4 bases clipped from V and 6 bases from J, the junction kept 3 bases outside the gene matches. Germline loops: CDR1 SGHDN, CDR2 FVKESK. The CDR3 length is 14 residues. CDR3 in DNA: TGTGCCAGCAGCCTAGCGGGAGGCCCCAATGAGCAGTTCTTC. Protein sequence: CASSLAGGPNEQFF.

This chain links TRBV28 with TRBJ2-3; D might be TRBD2 (5 bases). Trimming pared 6 bases from V and 0 bases from J, leaving 13 bases between. Looked up from germline, CDR1 is MDHEN and CDR2 is SYDVKM. The length of the CDR3 is 15 residues. For the CDR3, the DNA is TGTGCCAGCAGCCTTCGACGGGATAGCACAGATACGCAGTATTTT. As protein: CASSLRRDSTDTQYF.

The V call is TRBV7-2, the J call TRBJ1-2; the match to TRBD1 covers 9 bases. Germline V gene sequence: CDR1 SGHTA, CDR2 FQGNSA. After removal of 1 base from V and 9 bases from J, the junction contained 6 bases not matched to a gene. This CDR3 comprises 14 residues. CDR3: CASSLDGTGLSYTF. CDR3 nucleotide sequence: TGTGCCAGCAGCTTAGATGGGACAGGGTTGAGCTACACCTTC. Together with reference TRBV7-2 and TRBJ1-2, the CDR3 gives the full variable domain: GAGVSQSPSNKVTEKGKDVELRCDPISGHTALYWYRQSLGQGLEFLIYFQGNSAPDKSGLPSDRFSAERTGGSVSTLTIQRTQQEDSAVYLCASSLDGTGLSYTFGSGTRLTVV.

The V gene is TRBV6-1, the J gene TRBJ2-2; D is ambiguous. Germline V gene data show CDR1 as MNHNS and CDR2 as SASEGT. The CDR3 sequence is 15 residues long. Trimming stripped 5 bases from V and 0 bases from J, with 10 bases between. The CDR3 bases are TGTGCCAGCAGTCGCCTCCTAGCGAACACCGGGGAGCTGTTTTTT. It yields the protein CASSRLLANTGELFF.

This chain connects TRBV6-1 to TRBJ2-7; TRBD1 is a possible D gene (5 bases). Looked up from germline, CDR1 is MNHNS and CDR2 is SASEGT. Trimming took 3 bases from V and 0 from J, leaving 6 bases between them. There are 13 residues in the CDR3. The CDR3 protein is CASSDGASYEQYF. CDR3 nucleotide sequence: TGTGCCAGCAGTGATGGGGCCTCCTACGAGCAGTACTTC.

A few counts support this clone. This chain links TRBV5-6 with TRBJ2-7, with TRBD2 identical over 7 bases. Trimming took 0 bases from V and 5 from J; bases not matched to a gene: 8. The CDR3 has 15 amino acids. Per germline, CDR1 SGHDT and CDR2 YYEEEE. The CDR3 DNA sequence: TGTGCCAGCAGCTTGGTGGGGGGGAGTATCGACGAGCAGTACTTC. Protein product: CASSLVGGSIDEQYF.

The chain carries TRBV9 and TRBJ2-7; 13 bases are shared with TRBD2. The junction had 0 bases not matched to a gene; V was cut back by 3 bases and J by 6 bases. Germline V lookup: CDR1 SGDLS, CDR2 YYNGEE. The CDR3 consists of 13 residues. DNA for the CDR3: TGTGCCAGCAGCGGACTAGCGGGGGGCGAGCAGTACTTC. Its protein is CASSGLAGGEQYF.

V is TRBV5-5 and J is TRBJ1-4; D is possibly TRBD1 (6 bases). Germline V gives CDR1 SGHKS, CDR2 YYEKEE (reference sequence). The ends were cut back, 2 bases at V and 10 bases at J, with 9 bases in the middle. CDR3 length: 12 amino acids. The CDR3 DNA sequence: TGTGCCAGCAGCTTAGGGGGGGGAAAACTGTTTTTT. It yields the protein CASSLGGGKLFF.

The rearrangement uses TRBV5-6 and TRBJ1-4; 11 positions agree with TRBD1. CDR1 and CDR2 from the germline V gene are SGHDT and YYEEEE. CDR3 size: 17 residues. V trimming: 6 bases; J trimming: 0 bases; junction bases outside the gene matches: 7. The CDR3 here is CASTRTGGLPTNEKLFF. The CDR3 DNA reads as TGTGCCAGCACCCGGACAGGGGGCCTTCCAACTAATGAAAAACTGTTTTTT.

The rearrangement links TRBV18 to TRBJ2-7, with unresolved D. The CDR3 loop spans 13 amino acids. The germline V and J ends were trimmed by 5 bases and 4 bases, with 12 bases remaining between them. From germline, CDR1 is KGHSH and CDR2 LQKENI. The CDR3 sequence: CASSAALEYEQYF. CDR3 nucleotides: TGTGCCAGCTCAGCCGCCCTAGAGTACGAGCAGTACTTC.

As concerns this clone: One end of the junction varies from germline; a read error may be responsible. The chain combines TRBV5-5 with TRBJ2-6; D not resolved. Germline lookup yields CDR1 SGHKS and CDR2 YYEKEE (reference sequence). This CDR3 has 13 amino acids. The CDR3 DNA is TGTGCCACCAGCATGCGGGGGGCCAACGTCCTGACTTTC. This codes for CATSMRGANVLTF. Combining the CDR3 with reference TRBV5-5 and TRBJ2-6 gives the whole variable domain DAGVTQSPTHLIKTRGQQVTLRCSPISGHKSVSWYQQVLGQGPQFIFQYYEKEERGRGNFPDRFSARQFPNYSSELNVNALLLGDSALYLCATSMRGANVLTFGAGSRLTVL.

The chain uses TRBV20-1 and TRBJ2-5; D unresolved. This CDR3 is 11 amino acids long. Trimming stripped 6 bases from V and 5 bases from J, with 10 bases between. Per germline, CDR1 DFQATT and CDR2 SNEGSKA (reference sequence). The CDR3: CSATTEETQYF. CDR3 in DNA: TGCAGTGCGACGACTGAGGAGACCCAGTACTTC.

This clone is categorized as medium-sized. The rearrangement links TRBV29-1 to TRBJ2-5; no reliable D call. V lost 4 bases and J lost 7, with 10 bases in between. The CDR3 length is 11 residues. Germline CDR1 reads SQVTM; CDR2 reads ANQGSEA. CDR3 loop: CSVGVSWTQYF. The CDR3 nucleotides are TGCAGCGTTGGAGTCTCCTGGACCCAGTACTTC. Full variable domain (remainder filled in from reference TRBV29-1 and TRBJ2-5): SAVISQKPSRDICQRGTSLTIQCQVDSQVTMMFWYRQQPGQSLTLIATANQGSEATYESGFVIDKFPISRPNLTFSTLTVSNMSPEDSSIYLCSVGVSWTQYFGPGTRLLVL.